These T cell receptor beta chains were read from a single sample in a study of blood T cell repertoires in COVID-19. Assay: immunoSEQ multiplex PCR; the TCRdb copy retains only in-frame clones and omits some. The sample lists some 180,000 clones; more than 85% were seen once. Material for sequencing was PBMCs or T cells enriched from blood (not recorded which). These TCRs come from a woman in her thirties or forties in a cohort exposed to, infected with or recovered from COVID-19 (not recorded which). CDR3s include the opening cysteine and the closing phenylalanine or tryptophan. The order of the fields is D gene, J gene, V gene, clone size, CDR3 length, CDR3 protein, CDR3 DNA. A D gene is named only where the DNA matches it firmly. Not every row has a clone size; where given, it reads once, few, many or a size class.

TRBD1 | TRBJ2-2 | TRBV7-9 | NA | 16 | CASSSRQGRSTGELFF | TGTGCCAGCAGCTCAAGACAGGGAAGGAGCACCGGGGAGCTGTTTTTT
TRBD1 | TRBJ2-7 | TRBV7-6 | NA | 13 | CASSPGTGYEQYF | TGTGCCAGCAGCCCCGGGACAGGGTACGAGCAGTACTTC
TRBD1 | TRBJ1-1 | TRBV19 | NA | 14 | CASTPDRGNTEAFF | TGTGCCAGTACTCCGGACAGGGGGAACACTGAAGCTTTCTTT
NA | TRBJ2-3 | TRBV7-9 | NA | 10 | CASRADTQYF | TGTGCCAGCCGGGCAGATACGCAGTATTTT
NA | TRBJ1-1 | TRBV18 | NA | 14 | CASSPSTEYTEAFF | TGTGCCAGCTCACCTTCGACAGAATACACTGAAGCTTTCTTT
NA | TRBJ2-7 | TRBV7-2 | NA | 12 | CASGGAPYEQYF | TGTGCCAGCGGGGGGGCCCCCTACGAGCAGTACTTC
NA | TRBJ2-7 | TRBV5-6 | NA | 12 | CASSSYAYEQYF | TGTGCCAGCAGCTCCTATGCCTACGAGCAGTACTTC
NA | TRBJ2-7 | TRBV11-2 | NA | 14 | CASSPEVFSYEQYF | TGTGCCAGCAGCCCCGAGGTGTTCTCCTACGAGCAGTACTTC
NA | TRBJ2-7 | TRBV18 | NA | 15 | CASSPQWSPGYEQYF | TGTGCCAGCTCACCACAATGGAGCCCCGGCTACGAGCAGTACTTC
NA | TRBJ1-1 | TRBV18 | NA | 16 | CASSPILAAWDTEAFF | TGTGCCAGCTCACCAATCCTCGCGGCCTGGGACACTGAAGCTTTCTTT
NA | TRBJ1-6 | TRBV4-1 | NA | 13 | CASSQGEGVTLHF | TGCGCCAGCAGCCAAGGGGAGGGGGTGACCCTCCACTTT
TRBD1 | TRBJ2-7 | TRBV7-6 | NA | 15 | CASSHTGTGVYEQYF | TGTGCCAGCAGCCATACCGGGACAGGGGTGTACGAGCAGTACTTC
NA | TRBJ2-3 | TRBV5-4 | NA | 14 | CASSLPEAPDTQYF | TGTGCCAGCAGCCTGCCGGAGGCCCCAGATACGCAGTATTTT
TRBD1 | TRBJ1-2 | TRBV5-1 | NA | 13 | CASSSDRGRGYTF | TGCGCCAGCAGCTCGGACAGGGGACGCGGCTACACCTTC
TRBD1 | TRBJ2-7 | TRBV4-1 | NA | 14 | CASSHGTGAYEQYF | TGCGCCAGCAGCCATGGGACAGGGGCCTACGAGCAGTACTTC
NA | TRBJ1-5 | TRBV21-1 | NA | 16 | CASSSPGQPSNQPQHF | TGTGCCAGCAGTAGCCCGGGACAACCTAGCAATCAGCCCCAGCATTTT
NA | TRBJ2-2 | TRBV19 | NA | 15 | CASSITGRNTGELFF | TGTGCCAGTAGTATCACAGGGCGTAACACCGGGGAGCTGTTTTTT
TRBD2 | TRBJ2-1 | TRBV5-1 | NA | 18 | CASSLGLLAGGRYNEQFF | TGCGCCAGCAGCTTGGGTTTGCTAGCGGGGGGGCGGTACAATGAGCAGTTCTTC
TRBD1 | TRBJ1-1 | TRBV7-8 | NA | 16 | CASSFRQGERGTEAFF | TGTGCCAGCAGCTTCCGACAGGGGGAAAGGGGCACTGAAGCTTTCTTT
NA | TRBJ2-7 | TRBV19 | NA | 14 | CASSIELGYYEQYF | TGTGCCAGTAGTATTGAGCTAGGCTACTACGAGCAGTACTTC
NA | TRBJ2-7 | TRBV5-1 | NA | 13 | CASSSTGPYEQYF | TGCGCCAGCAGCAGTACGGGTCCCTACGAGCAGTACTTC
NA | TRBJ2-7 | TRBV6-5 | NA | 13 | CASSYGRDYEQYF | TGTGCCAGCAGTTACGGCAGGGACTACGAGCAGTACTTC
NA | TRBJ1-1 | TRBV4-2 | NA | 15 | CASSLTSTGNTEAFF | TGTGCCAGCAGCCTCACTTCGACAGGGAACACTGAAGCTTTCTTT
NA | TRBJ1-2 | TRBV12-3/TRBV12-4 | NA | 11 | CASSFGGGYTF | TGTGCCAGCAGTTTCGGAGGTGGCTACACCTTC
NA | TRBJ2-5 | TRBV21-1 | NA | 17 | CASSKGWASRQEETQYF | TGTGCCAGCAGCAAAGGATGGGCTAGCCGACAAGAAGAGACCCAGTACTTC
NA | TRBJ2-3 | TRBV7-8 | NA | 16 | CASSLPARGPTDTQYF | TGTGCCAGCAGCTTACCAGCCCGAGGGCCCACAGATACGCAGTATTTT
NA | TRBJ1-2 | TRBV19 | NA | 16 | CASSPGPTEGIYGYTF | TGTGCCAGTAGTCCAGGCCCCACCGAGGGAATATACGGCTACACCTTC
NA | TRBJ2-4 | TRBV6-5 | NA | 13 | CASRGAGKHTQYF | TGTGCCAGCAGGGGGGCTGGGAAACATACTCAGTACTTC
TRBD2 | TRBJ2-1 | TRBV4-1 | NA | 13 | CASSYPGLAAPFF | TGCGCCAGCAGCTACCCGGGACTAGCGGCCCCGTTCTTC
TRBD1 | TRBJ2-1 | TRBV3-1/TRBV3-2 | NA | 14 | CASSPRDRDFPEFF | TGTGCCAGCAGCCCCCGGGACAGGGACTTCCCGGAGTTCTTC
NA | TRBJ1-1 | TRBV9 | once | 13 | CASSDQMNTEAFF | TGTGCCAGCAGCGACCAGATGAACACTGAAGCTTTCTTT
TRBD2 | TRBJ2-3 | TRBV27 | NA | 16 | CASSLGVAGATDTQYF | TGTGCCAGCAGTTTGGGAGTAGCGGGAGCCACAGATACGCAGTATTTT
NA | TRBJ1-2 | TRBV13 | NA | 13 | CASSSQAFYGYTF | TGTGCCAGCAGCTCACAGGCTTTCTATGGCTACACCTTC
TRBD1 | TRBJ2-1 | TRBV7-9 | NA | 16 | CASSPRQGSSYNEQFF | TGTGCCAGCAGCCCAAGACAGGGAAGCTCCTACAATGAGCAGTTCTTC
TRBD1 | TRBJ1-5 | TRBV19 | NA | 14 | CASSGQGRNQPQHF | TGTGCCAGCAGTGGACAGGGCCGCAATCAGCCCCAGCATTTT
NA | TRBJ2-1 | TRBV11-3 | NA | 13 | CASSLLTYNEQFF | TGTGCCAGCAGCCTTCTAACCTACAATGAGCAGTTCTTC
NA | TRBJ1-2 | TRBV7-8 | NA | 15 | CASSLNGLRNYGYTF | TGTGCCAGCAGCTTAAATGGGTTGAGGAACTATGGCTACACCTTC
TRBD2 | TRBJ2-7 | TRBV9 | NA | 19 | CASSDGTGLAGDGSYEQYF | TGTGCCAGCAGCGACGGGACAGGACTAGCGGGAGACGGCTCCTACGAGCAGTACTTC
NA | TRBJ1-1 | TRBV29-1 | NA | 14 | CSVEGYGGEAEAFF | TGCAGCGTTGAAGGGTACGGGGGGGAAGCTGAAGCTTTCTTT
NA | TRBJ2-1 | TRBV29-1 | NA | 16 | CSVEIGSGEAYNEQFF | TGCAGCGTTGAGATCGGGTCAGGGGAAGCCTACAATGAGCAGTTCTTC